This TCR beta chain comes out of a study of cytomegalovirus exposure and HLA in healthy donors (dated by TCRdb to the late 2010s). Study-level background: According to an earlier analysis of several hundred of the donors, 150 million to 200 million T cells yielded 90 million to 140 million unique TCR beta sequences and 276 Gb of sequence data. HLA typing covered class I and class II loci at four-digit resolution. Five DR-DQ haplotypes were treated as single units for association and clustering because of strong linkage in the cohort. A later genetic analysis used genome-wide SNP genotypes for about 60% of the 666 donors, treating that subset as a discovery cohort. Every repertoire in the discovery cohort had been generated on one and the same sequencing platform. The number of donors typed differed by locus, with 629-630 for A, B, C, DRB1 and DQB1, roughly 520 for DQA1, over 600 for DPA1, and approximately 470 for DPB1. In an earlier analysis of 500 to 650 of the donors, high-throughput TCR beta sequencing was used to judge whether each TCR beta V gene segment behaved as functional or pseudogenic. The later analysis used no new phenotypic data to find candidate immune exposures, relying instead on TCR beta sequences and their occurrence across donors. High-throughput TCR immunosequencing, statistical association of individual TCRs with disease status, and machine learning were combined to predict cytomegalovirus infection status. Donor age, sex, ethnicity and CMV serostatus were compiled alongside the repertoire data. Roughly 300 gigabases of sequencing data and around 80 million unique TCR sequences made up an early release that covered some 640 HLA-typed donors. Among the roughly 400 genotyped donors, under 90% belonged to the genetic ancestry cluster associated with self-reported Caucasian donors. Among about 370 genotyped donors of the cohort, an average of roughly 230,000 unique TCR beta nucleotide sequences was sequenced per donor, of which 15% to 20% were non-productive. In a later analysis, previously published TCR beta repertoires from roughly 710 donors were re-analyzed and high-resolution HLA genotyping was added so that TCR occurrence patterns could be studied. The T cell repertoires of under 700 subjects were profiled by immunosequencing and related to cytomegalovirus serostatus. The study aimed to test whether signatures of past pathogen exposure could be identified by cataloging public T cell receptors. Besides the first cohort of roughly 660 subjects, a separate validation cohort made up of roughly 120 different subjects was used.

As concerns this clone: No antigen is known for it. Per-base quality was not reported, and no clone a single base away is much larger than it.

The cohort consisted of approximately 690 healthy bone marrow donors. All cohort members were sampled while nominally healthy, although unrecorded immune exposures were likely present. The donor was CMV seronegative and belonged to the group of roughly 330 seronegative cohort members. Every donor gave a peripheral blood sample, and the peripheral blood mononuclear cells from that sample were used for TCR beta sequencing. The Qiagen DNeasy Blood Extraction Kit was used to extract genomic DNA from the blood cell samples. Libraries came from the immunoSEQ multiplex PCR assay. For the multiplex PCR, a mixture combining 60 forward primers for TCR Vbeta segments and 13 reverse primers for TCR Jbeta segments was used. The CDR3 region of rearranged TCR beta genes was amplified from genomic DNA by a multiplex PCR assay. Amplified TCR beta libraries were sequenced as 87-base-pair reads on the Illumina HiSeq System. The authors' pipeline ran thus. In a later analysis, approximately 74 million unique TCR beta chains were counted across the roughly 610 repertoires, and about 9.9 million of these chains were shared by at least two donors. A nearest-neighbor algorithm error-corrected the raw reads and collapsed the reads into unique sequences, merging closely related sequences to remove PCR and sequencing errors. To assign V, D and J gene segments, CDR3 sequences were aligned to IMGT reference sequences. For a sequence to be retained, a match of at least six nucleotides was required to both a V gene segment and a J gene segment. Rearrangements were classified as productive when the CDR3 lacked stop codons and remained in frame with V and J, and all other rearrangements were classified as non-productive. Following IMGT convention, CDR3 was defined as the stretch from the second conserved V-encoded cysteine to the conserved J-encoded phenylalanine. The earlier analysis of 500 to 600 of the donors excluded sequences that lacked an unambiguous match to a single V gene segment. An earlier analysis of a few hundred of the donors classified V segments as functional when productive rearrangements were above 56.7% and as segregating when the standard deviation between donors was above 5%. A statistical classification framework was built to diagnose cytomegalovirus status from the catalog of TCR beta chain sequences. In a later analysis, TCR nucleotide sequences were compared against IMGT/GENE-DB human TR gene sequences so that V and J genes could be assigned. Using the TCRdist pipeline, a later analysis assigned CDR3 sequences along with most-parsimonious VDJ recombination scenarios. In a later analysis, every TCR beta chain was defined by the combination of its CDR3 amino acid sequence and its V-gene family, and reads without a unique V-gene family were dropped. A later analysis removed 450 to 600 highly shared, low-generation-probability nucleotide sequences to deal with suspected cross-contamination and a sequencing artifact. For each public chain, a later analysis derived a clonal expansion index from normalized ranks of inferred template counts within each repertoire. A later analysis computed generation probabilities with a VDJ recombination model fitted to out-of-frame rearrangements, and checked the results against IGoR. In a later analysis, hypergeometric tests were used to score TCR-TCR, TCR-HLA and TCR-CMV co-occurrence, with a repertoire-size bias correction applied to TCR pairs. In a later analysis, false discovery rates were estimated by permuting HLA or CMV assignments 20 times. A later analysis grouped co-occurring TCRs with DBSCAN, adding TCRdist sequence similarity when clustering within HLA-allele-positive subsets. Repertoires with fewer than 30,000 or more than 120,000 public chains were left out of co-occurrence clustering, as were about 5 repertoires with anomalous nucleotide sharing. TCRdb mirrors the immuneACCESS table, restricted to in-frame sequences. Some clones are absent from its copies; in checked studies, under half trace to an unresolved V gene, and the reason for the others is unknown. V and J calls and clone size are those listed in that table; D and trimming were worked out from the DNA. Across this sample there are roughly 160,000 clones, with 80% seen only once. The top ten clones comprise about 4.8% of the sample.

CDR1 and CDR2 (SQVTM, ANQGSEA) derive from the germline V gene. Spanning cysteine to phenylalanine, the CDR3 consists of 13 amino acids. The read is trimmed to its CDR3 DNA, 39 bases read in frame from base 1. V and J lose 7 bases and 8 bases, and a span of 15 bases separates them. The study at large found these results: The authors suggested that the approach could potentially be generalized to other disease states and immunological phenotypes. Compared with the 666-donor mean, donors in an Asian-associated ancestry cluster had fewer N-insertions in productive TCRs, according to a later genetic analysis. In a later analysis, HLA-associated TCR beta chains were found to be more clonally expanded and to have lower generation probabilities than equally common non-associated chains. A group of highly shared sequence variants was considered likely to be a technical artifact of the sequencing pipeline. Linkage disequilibrium might explain the correlated functional status among segregating V segments, but an unknown experimental factor could not be excluded. According to a later analysis, TCR association rates differed among HLA loci, with DRB1 alleles showing the most associated TCRs and HLA-C alleles showing the fewest. In a later analysis, most CMV-associated TCR beta chains were found to appear HLA-restricted, with HLA associations seemingly driven largely by CMV exposure. Some IMGT-functional V segments, including TRBV6-2 and TRBV6-3, could not be distinguished by the 87-base-pair reads and were therefore excluded. A later analysis reported that several top co-occurrence clusters appeared linked to parvovirus B19, influenza, CMV and Epstein-Barr virus. While some public TCRs were present in many individuals, most TCR sequences turned up only very rarely across donors. A further reported finding was that TCR beta sequences accurately predicted the HLA-A and HLA-B alleles for most subjects in the first cohort. Roughly uniform sequencing depth across donors was assumed in presence/absence analyses, although this assumption may not hold. Because some donors lacked HLA typing at each locus, the association tests relied only on the typed subset. For the cohort, immune exposure information was limited to CMV serostatus. Specific HLA alleles were associated with 15,000 to 20,000 TCR beta sequences at a false discovery rate of 0.05 in a later analysis. In the study, 150 to 200 TCR beta chains were listed as associated with cytomegalovirus. An earlier analysis of 587 of the donors showed that most TCR beta V segments appeared in productive rearrangements either about 90% or about 30% of the time, which broadly matched IMGT annotations. About 17 rarely observed V segments, including chromosome 9 orphons, were excluded from the earlier analysis of several hundred of the donors because counts were too low. In vitro tests confirmed that a few of the cytomegalovirus-associated TCR beta chains recognize cytomegalovirus antigens. This cohort had only TCR beta chains sequenced, and the lack of alpha or paired-chain data limited which features could be detected. In a later genetic analysis, a missense DCLRE1C variant was associated with V-gene and J-gene trimming of TCR beta chains, and the association was replicated in an independent cohort. When HLA alleles, especially DR and DQ, strongly co-occurred, TCR associations were difficult to assign to individual alleles. In both the original and validation cohorts, the classifier was reported to diagnose cytomegalovirus status with high specificity and sensitivity.

The chain couples TRBV29-1 to TRBJ1-6; TRBD1 might be the D gene, on 6 matching bases. This TCR derives from a man aged 25 to 45 in good health and CMV-seronegative. Sequencing was performed on PBMCs. The CDR3 here reads CSATWGQDSPLHF. The nucleotide sequence reads TGCAGCGCTACTTGGGGGCAAGATTCACCCCTCCACTTT.